This T cell receptor (beta chain) stems from a study of T cells in Graves' hyperthyroidism and ophthalmopathy. Using RNA transcripts as the source, TCR beta CDR3 regions were amplified. First-round RT-PCR with HTBI primers amplified the TCR CDR3 region. In TCRdb, the multiplex PCR reads were re-called with MiXCR into one record per CDR3 protein. Seen here are roughly 200,000 distinct CDR3 sequences, around 18% observed once, and the top ten hold about 45%. This clonotype was recorded many times. CDR3 length: 14 amino acids. Trimming removed 5 bases at V and 1 base at J, with 10 bases between. Germline CDR1 is SGHTA and CDR2 is FQGNSA.

The source is a man in his forties or fifties with Graves' hyperthyroidism. Sequencing was performed on blood. The V and J genes are TRBV7-2 and TRBJ2-3; no firm D call. The CDR3 DNA follows: TGTGCCAGCAGCCCCGGATTTCGCACAGATACGCAGTATTTT. Its protein is CASSPGFRTDTQYF.